This T cell receptor beta chain was found in a study of relationships among human T cell subsets. The T cell receptor alpha and beta CDR3 regions were amplified from mRNA by semiquantitative ARM-PCR. ARM-PCR used tagged nested gene-specific primers, then communal superprimers for exponential amplification. TCRdb re-called the multiplex PCR reads through MiXCR, storing one row per CDR3 protein. The table has about 14,000 distinct CDR3 sequences, less than 65% seen once. CD4+ cells were positively selected first, then anti-CD25 beads isolated CD4+CD25+ regulatory T cells. The germline V gene has CDR1 DFQATT and CDR2 SNEGSKA (reference sequence). The CDR3 has 15 residues. With V trimmed by 0 bases and J by 6 bases, 8 bases remained unmatched.

The specimen was Tregs sorted from blood. The source of this sequence is a man in his forties or fifties in good health. The chain joins TRBV20-1 to TRBJ2-1, with TRBD2 identical over 7 bases. The CDR3, as DNA: TGCAGTGCTAGAGATCGATGGGGGAGGGCCAATGAGCAGTTCTTC. Translated, it gives CSARDRWGRANEQFF.